This is a list of T cell receptor beta chains from one sample in a study of shared clonotypes between healthy human individuals. Clones were read by immunoSEQ multiplex PCR, and TCRdb kept only the in-frame ones, dropping some. The data contain some 1.4 million clones, roughly 96% of them singletons. Specimen: naive CD4+ T cells sorted from blood. These receptors all come from a man aged 25 to 40 in good health. CDR3s include the opening cysteine and the closing phenylalanine or tryptophan. The D gene is left open where the match is weak. Some rows mark clone size as missing; the rest say once, few, many or name a class of expanded clone.

j_call clone_size d_call v_call cdr3_aa cdr3_nt
TRBJ2-7 NA TRBD2 TRBV5-1 CASSSSGSQFYEQYF TGCGCCAGCAGTTCTAGCGGGAGCCAATTCTACGAGCAGTACTTC
TRBJ2-7 NA TRBD1 TRBV4-3 CASSQEPGQGTSYEQYF TGCGCCAGCAGCCAAGAGCCCGGACAGGGGACCTCCTACGAGCAGTACTTC
TRBJ2-1 NA NA TRBV5-1 CASSLVPGGVPHNEQFF TGCGCCAGCAGCTTGGTGCCAGGGGGGGTACCACACAATGAGCAGTTCTTC
TRBJ2-3 once TRBD2 TRBV7-4 CASNARLAPADTQYF TGTGCCAGCAACGCAAGACTAGCCCCCGCAGATACGCAGTATTTT
TRBJ2-3 NA TRBD2 TRBV10-3 CAISETSGKDIDTQYF TGTGCCATCAGTGAGACTAGCGGGAAGGATATCGATACGCAGTATTTT
TRBJ2-7 NA TRBD2 TRBV27 CASGKTGLAGSYEQYF TGTGCCAGCGGGAAGACCGGACTAGCGGGATCCTACGAGCAGTACTTC
TRBJ2-7 NA NA TRBV11-2 CASSLDGFPSYEQYF TGTGCCAGCAGCCTGGACGGCTTCCCCTCCTACGAGCAGTACTTC
TRBJ2-3 once NA TRBV6-5 CASSSSRGTGTDTQYF TGTGCCAGCAGTTCTTCCAGGGGTACAGGAACAGATACGCAGTATTTT
TRBJ2-3 NA TRBD2 TRBV7-3 CASSLIAGGDTQYF TGTGCCAGCAGCTTAATAGCGGGAGGTGATACGCAGTATTTT
TRBJ1-3 NA NA TRBV28 CASSLFGHRSGNTIYF TGTGCCAGCAGTTTATTTGGACACCGCTCTGGAAACACCATATATTTT
TRBJ1-5 NA NA TRBV18 CASSKLVESNQPQHF TGTGCCAGCTCTAAACTCGTGGAGAGCAATCAGCCCCAGCATTTT
TRBJ2-5 NA NA TRBV7-2 CASSLRGAETQYF TGTGCCAGCAGCCTCAGGGGTGCGGAGACCCAGTACTTC
TRBJ2-5 NA TRBD1 TRBV5-8 CASSPTGGLGTQYF TGTGCCAGCAGCCCAACAGGGGGCTTGGGGACCCAGTACTTC
TRBJ2-2 NA TRBD1 TRBV28 CASRSTAGGNTGELFF TGTGCCAGTCGATCAACCGCAGGGGGGAACACCGGGGAGCTGTTTTTT
TRBJ1-1 once NA TRBV25-1 CASSEWGGPDEAFF TGTGCCAGCAGTGAATGGGGGGGACCCGACGAAGCTTTCTTT
TRBJ2-7 NA NA TRBV6-1 CASSPSRVDEQYF TGTGCCAGCAGCCCCAGTCGCGTAGACGAGCAGTACTTC
TRBJ1-1 once NA TRBV25-1 CASSRNTEAFF TGTGCCAGCAGCCGCAACACTGAAGCTTTCTTT
TRBJ2-5 NA TRBD1 TRBV5-1 CASSSPPGQGRKETQYF TGCGCCAGCAGCTCCCCTCCTGGACAGGGCCGAAAAGAGACCCAGTACTTC
TRBJ1-5 NA TRBD1 TRBV18 CASSPRRTGDESNQPQHF TGTGCCAGCTCACCACGGAGGACAGGGGACGAGAGCAATCAGCCCCAGCATTTT
TRBJ2-3 NA NA TRBV9 CASSVADTQYF TGTGCCAGCAGCGTTGCAGATACGCAGTATTTT
TRBJ1-5 NA NA TRBV30 CAWSPTTRGNQPQHF TGTGCCTGGAGCCCGACCACCAGGGGCAATCAGCCCCAGCATTTT
TRBJ1-3 once NA TRBV6-6 CASSYSIGSGNTIYF TGTGCCAGCAGTTACTCGATCGGCTCTGGAAACACCATATATTTT
TRBJ1-2 NA TRBD1 TRBV18 CASSPLGQGTSRGYGYTF TGTGCCAGCTCACCACTTGGACAGGGCACATCCAGGGGCTATGGCTACACCTTC
TRBJ1-2 NA TRBD1 TRBV13 CASSFSGTGANYGYTF TGTGCCAGCAGCTTTTCCGGGACAGGGGCTAACTATGGCTACACCTTC
TRBJ2-2 NA NA TRBV5-5 CASSLASDGELFF TGTGCCAGCAGCCTCGCCTCGGACGGGGAGCTGTTTTTT
TRBJ2-7 NA NA TRBV7-8 CASSLFAGAYEQYF TGTGCCAGCAGCTTATTTGCAGGGGCCTACGAGCAGTACTTC
TRBJ1-2 NA NA TRBV7-9 CASSIPDGAGGYTF TGTGCCAGCAGCATTCCCGACGGCGCCGGGGGCTACACCTTC
TRBJ2-1 NA NA TRBV7-7 CASSLQGGNEQFF TGTGCCAGCAGCCTACAGGGGGGGAATGAGCAGTTCTTC
TRBJ2-7 NA TRBD1 TRBV5-1 CASSLARQGRHEQYF TGCGCCAGCAGCTTGGCTAGACAGGGTAGGCACGAGCAGTACTTC